These T cell receptor beta chains were read from a single sample in a study of blood T cell repertoires in COVID-19. Clones were sequenced by immunoSEQ multiplex PCR, and TCRdb holds only the in-frame ones, with some missing. The sample contains about 120,000 clones, nearly 80% of which appear only once. Source material: peripheral blood. The receptors were gathered from a woman over 75 with active or convalescent COVID-19. CDR3s leave out the opening cysteine and the closing phenylalanine or tryptophan. The order of the fields is V gene, J gene, CDR3 protein.

v_call: TRBV27; j_call: TRBJ2-1; cdr3_aa: ASRPGLARNEQF
v_call: TRBV7-3; j_call: TRBJ2-5; cdr3_aa: ASSFSGSRETQY
v_call: TRBV30; j_call: TRBJ1-1; cdr3_aa: AWSNPTGNTEAF
v_call: TRBV7-3; j_call: TRBJ2-1; cdr3_aa: ASSLELESRPVF
v_call: TRBV28; j_call: TRBJ2-2; cdr3_aa: ASSLYPPAGNTGELF
v_call: TRBV4-1; j_call: TRBJ2-7; cdr3_aa: ASSQGGPEQY
v_call: TRBV10-2; j_call: TRBJ1-2; cdr3_aa: ASSDTGGGYT
v_call: TRBV5-5; j_call: TRBJ2-2; cdr3_aa: ASSFGLAGAGELF
v_call: TRBV2; j_call: TRBJ2-1; cdr3_aa: ASGDPMEREQF
v_call: TRBV29-1; j_call: TRBJ2-1; cdr3_aa: SVESPSGNRNEQF
v_call: TRBV30; j_call: TRBJ1-1; cdr3_aa: AWSTGRYGTEAF
v_call: TRBV14; j_call: TRBJ2-5; cdr3_aa: ASRYPGTGETQY
v_call: TRBV11-3; j_call: TRBJ2-7; cdr3_aa: ASSLDRDYEQY
v_call: TRBV4-2; j_call: TRBJ2-3; cdr3_aa: ASSQDFVGGLTDTQY
v_call: TRBV7-9; j_call: TRBJ2-1; cdr3_aa: ASSLRNNEQF
v_call: TRBV19; j_call: TRBJ2-3; cdr3_aa: ASSIGLVVTDTQY
v_call: TRBV5-1; j_call: TRBJ2-1; cdr3_aa: ASSGGYNEQF
v_call: TRBV15; j_call: TRBJ1-1; cdr3_aa: ATSRERQGSEAF
v_call: TRBV7-9; j_call: TRBJ2-5; cdr3_aa: ASSAISGIVSQETQY
v_call: TRBV23-1; j_call: TRBJ1-1; cdr3_aa: ASSKTGTGKKNTEAF
v_call: TRBV2; j_call: TRBJ1-2; cdr3_aa: ASRGGHGYT
v_call: TRBV2; j_call: TRBJ2-5; cdr3_aa: ASSEGGSQY
v_call: TRBV6-2/TRBV6-3; j_call: TRBJ2-3; cdr3_aa: ASSYWAGAADTQY
v_call: TRBV25-1; j_call: TRBJ1-2; cdr3_aa: ASSEGSGIYGYT
v_call: TRBV3-1/TRBV3-2; j_call: TRBJ2-1; cdr3_aa: ASSLRTSGPIAYNEQF
v_call: TRBV7-3; j_call: TRBJ1-1; cdr3_aa: ASSSGQTNTEAF
v_call: TRBV18; j_call: TRBJ1-4; cdr3_aa: ASSPSVNEKLF
v_call: TRBV19; j_call: TRBJ2-7; cdr3_aa: ASSIPGQVYEQY
v_call: TRBV28; j_call: TRBJ1-1; cdr3_aa: AAGQGLEAF
v_call: TRBV5-1; j_call: TRBJ2-5; cdr3_aa: ASSLSGTQETQY
v_call: TRBV10-3; j_call: TRBJ2-1; cdr3_aa: AISDTASGNEQF
v_call: TRBV3-1/TRBV3-2; j_call: TRBJ2-1; cdr3_aa: ASSPITGEQF
v_call: TRBV18; j_call: TRBJ1-6; cdr3_aa: ASSPPGQRAANSPLH
v_call: TRBV19; j_call: TRBJ1-2; cdr3_aa: ASSIRPGGYGYT
v_call: TRBV20-1; j_call: TRBJ2-7; cdr3_aa: SASSGSVGYEQY
v_call: TRBV6-1; j_call: TRBJ2-3; cdr3_aa: ATRGGAGGPVVY
v_call: TRBV4-2; j_call: TRBJ2-1; cdr3_aa: ASSQDLSGGKGRQF
v_call: TRBV7-2; j_call: TRBJ2-1; cdr3_aa: ASSLGGASRQF
v_call: TRBV14; j_call: TRBJ2-1; cdr3_aa: ASSQAALALSSYNEQF
v_call: TRBV11-2; j_call: TRBJ2-7; cdr3_aa: ASSYGLAGPSSYEQY
v_call: TRBV20-1; j_call: TRBJ2-3; cdr3_aa: SASSLAGFTDTQY
v_call: TRBV10-1; j_call: TRBJ1-5; cdr3_aa: ASRGDRVKSVQPQH
v_call: TRBV11-2; j_call: TRBJ1-1; cdr3_aa: ASSQGAGNTEAF
v_call: TRBV11-2; j_call: TRBJ2-4; cdr3_aa: ASSLRGGGSQNIQY
v_call: TRBV27; j_call: TRBJ1-2; cdr3_aa: ASSFKDRVEGYT
v_call: TRBV7-2; j_call: TRBJ2-3; cdr3_aa: ASSLERTDTQY
v_call: TRBV11-2; j_call: TRBJ2-7; cdr3_aa: ASSLQLGPSGWGYEQY
v_call: TRBV30; j_call: TRBJ1-1; cdr3_aa: AWRRTANTEAF
v_call: TRBV27; j_call: TRBJ1-1; cdr3_aa: ASSPSSALRAF
v_call: TRBV14; j_call: TRBJ1-2; cdr3_aa: ASSQTGAVGYT
v_call: TRBV20-1; j_call: TRBJ1-1; cdr3_aa: SGAMNTEAF
v_call: TRBV7-9; j_call: TRBJ2-5; cdr3_aa: ASSLGFFGGSQETQY
v_call: TRBV3-1/TRBV3-2; j_call: TRBJ2-1; cdr3_aa: ASSLWTSGSSYNEQF
v_call: TRBV6-5; j_call: TRBJ1-1; cdr3_aa: ASSSTGGTEAF
v_call: TRBV20-1; j_call: TRBJ2-5; cdr3_aa: SASPGASGTQETQY